The 22 T cell receptor beta chains below all came from one sample that was sequenced in a study of blood T cell repertoires in COVID-19. Sequencing used immunoSEQ multiplex PCR; TCRdb keeps in-frame clones, though not all of them. The profile shows 87,000 or so clones, less than 95% of them singletons. Sequenced input: peripheral blood. The receptors come from a man between 18 and 35 years old with COVID-19, enrolled during active disease.

The chain carries TRBV19 and TRBJ1-1; D is perhaps TRBD1 (6 bases). CDR3 length: 17 amino acids. V was cut by 4 bases and J by 0 bases, with 18 bases left in between. CDR1 and CDR2 (germline): LNHDA, SQIVND (reference sequence). The CDR3 bases are TGTGCCAGTAGTACCTATTACGGACAGATAATGAACACTGAAGCTTTCTTT. Translating gives CASSTYYGQIMNTEAFF.

This clone was recorded once. V and J are TRBV4-3 and TRBJ1-2; D unresolved. This CDR3 is built from 15 residues. In germline, CDR1 is LGHNA, CDR2 YSLEER. The ends were cut back, 0 bases at V and 1 base at J, with 9 bases in the middle. The CDR3 protein is CASSQDSSLNYGYTF. In DNA form, the CDR3 reads TGCGCCAGCAGCCAAGATTCGAGCCTTAACTATGGCTACACCTTC.

The gene calls are TRBV29-1 and TRBJ1-3; D unresolved. Germline V gives CDR1 SQVTM, CDR2 ANQGSEA. The germline V and J ends were trimmed by 2 bases and 0 bases, with 8 bases remaining between them. The length of the CDR3 is 14 residues. The CDR3 loop is CSVELAGSGNTIYF. CDR3 nucleotide sequence: TGCAGCGTTGAACTGGCAGGCTCTGGAAACACCATATATTTT. Supplemented by reference TRBV29-1 and TRBJ1-3, the full variable domain reads SAVISQKPSRDICQRGTSLTIQCQVDSQVTMMFWYRQQPGQSLTLIATANQGSEATYESGFVIDKFPISRPNLTFSTLTVSNMSPEDSSIYLCSVELAGSGNTIYFGEGSWLTVV.

This clone came up a few times. This rearrangement joins TRBV9 to TRBJ2-7, with TRBD1 as a possible D gene (6 bases). The CDR3 is 16 residues long. Germline V gives CDR1 SGDLS, CDR2 YYNGEE. Between the trimmed V and J ends, which lost 0 bases and 7 bases, there was a span of 20 bases. CDR3 region: CASSVGTGLRLGEQYF. CDR3 DNA: TGTGCCAGCAGCGTAGGAACAGGGTTGAGGTTAGGGGAGCAGTACTTC.

The chain links TRBV4-3 to TRBJ2-3, with 7 bases lining up with TRBD1. Germline V gene lookup returns CDR1 LGHNA and CDR2 YSLEER. The CDR3 spans 17 residues. V shed 0 bases and J 1 base; nucleotides not matched to a gene: 7. The CDR3 DNA reads TGCGCCAGCAGCCAAGACCCGACAGGGTCAGGCACAGATACGCAGTATTTT. Translated, it gives CASSQDPTGSGTDTQYF.

In DNA, the CDR3 is TGCGCCAGCAGCTACGTCGGCGGGAGGAACTATGGCTACACCTTC. Residues: CASSYVGGRNYGYTF. This sequence joins TRBV4-1 and TRBJ1-2; D is uncertain. V lost 5 bases to trimming and J lost 2 bases, with 15 bases between them. CDR1 is MGHRA and CDR2 is YSYEKL in the germline V gene. The CDR3 consists of 15 residues.

The rearrangement links TRBV2 to TRBJ2-6; possibly TRBD1 for D (6 bases). Trimming left V 6 bases short and J 3 bases short, with 15 bases between. Germline-derived CDR1 and CDR2 are SNHLY and FYNNEI. The CDR3 totals 16 residues. CDR3 in amino acids: CASRGGGHGGANVLTF. DNA of the CDR3: TGTGCCAGCAGAGGTGGGGGACACGGTGGGGCCAACGTCCTGACTTTC.

In its sample, this clone was seen once. The V and J genes are TRBV6-6 and TRBJ2-2, with D perhaps TRBD2 (7 bases). CDR1 and CDR2 from the germline V gene are MNHNY and SVGAGI (reference sequence). V gave up 4 bases and J gave up 5 bases, with 17 bases separating them. There are 16 residues in the CDR3. CDR3 loop: CASSLMGGRETGELFF. CDR3 coding DNA: TGTGCCAGCAGTTTAATGGGGGGGCGGGAAACCGGGGAGCTGTTTTTT.

V and J are TRBV6-2 or TRBV6-3 and TRBJ2-5, with 10 bases matching TRBD2. The germline V gene encodes CDR1 MNHEY and CDR2 SVGEGT. CDR3 length: 18 residues. The V segment lost 0 bases and the J segment 1 base; nucleotides outside the gene matches: 8. This CDR3 is CASSYSGLASESQETQYF. The CDR3 DNA sequence: TGTGCCAGCAGTTACTCGGGACTAGCGTCGGAGAGCCAAGAGACCCAGTACTTC.

The J gene is TRBJ2-4, the V gene TRBV7-9; D is possibly TRBD1 (6 bases). Between the trimmed V and J ends, which lost 4 bases and 1 base, there was a span of 11 bases. The CDR3 has 15 amino acids. Germline CDR1 SEHNR, CDR2 FQNEAQ (reference sequence). The CDR3 protein is CASSSRGSAKNIQYF. CDR3 bases: TGTGCCAGCAGCTCCAGGGGTTCCGCCAAAAACATTCAGTACTTC. The variable domain in full, completed from reference TRBV7-9 and TRBJ2-4, reads DTGVSQNPRHKITKRGQNVTFRCDPISEHNRLYWYRQTLGQGPEFLTYFQNEAQLEKSRLLSDRFSAERPKGSFSTLEIQRTEQGDSAMYLCASSSRGSAKNIQYFGAGTRLSVL.

The V call is TRBV27, the J call TRBJ2-1; perhaps TRBD2 as D (6 bases). This CDR3 is 14 amino acids long. Trimming took off 8 bases at V and 4 bases at J, with 15 bases between the two ends. Germline lookup yields CDR1 MNHEY and CDR2 SMNVEV (reference sequence). Here the CDR3 reads CASGRRDHYNEQFF. The CDR3 nucleotides read TGTGCCAGCGGGAGGAGGGACCATTACAATGAGCAGTTCTTC.

The J gene is TRBJ2-7, the V gene TRBV5-8; 9 nucleotides align to TRBD1. Germline V gene sequence: CDR1 SGHTS, CDR2 YDEGEE. After removal of 4 bases from V and 5 bases from J, the junction contained 10 bases not matched to a gene. This CDR3 is 15 amino acids long. CDR3 DNA sequence: TGTGCCAGCAGCAACGCACGACAGGGGGGGAACGAGCAGTACTTC. Protein: CASSNARQGGNEQYF.

This clone was observed a single time. V gene TRBV7-9 combines with J gene TRBJ1-1; D unclear. Looked up from germline, CDR1 is SEHNR and CDR2 is FQNEAQ (reference sequence). The CDR3 is 13 amino acids. V lost 5 bases, J lost 5 bases, and 12 bases lay in between. The CDR3 sequence is CASSRHPGTEAFF. The CDR3 DNA sequence: TGTGCCAGCAGCCGCCACCCAGGAACTGAAGCTTTCTTT.

The CDR3, as DNA: TGTGCCAGCAGCCAAGGCGGGGGACAGCCCCAGCATTTT. Translating it yields CASSQGGGQPQHF. This rearrangement joins TRBV7-2 to TRBJ1-5, with D possibly being TRBD1 (5 bases). V was trimmed by 5 bases and J by 7 bases, leaving 12 bases between them. CDR1 SGHTA and CDR2 FQGNSA come from the germline V gene. The CDR3 runs to 13 residues.

The rearrangement joins TRBV11-2 to TRBJ2-7; the match to TRBD1 covers 7 bases. Germline V gene lookup returns CDR1 SGHAT and CDR2 FQNNGV. The junction had 13 bases not matched to a gene; V was cut back by 5 bases and J by 3 bases. This CDR3 contains 16 residues. In nucleotides, the CDR3 is TGTGCCAGCAGCCTGCGCCGACAGGGACGTCTCTACGAGCAGTACTTC. This translates into CASSLRRQGRLYEQYF.

A word on this clone: Additional DNA sequences in this sample encode the identical CDR3. The chain uses TRBV5-1 and TRBJ1-2; maybe TRBD1 (6 bases). Looked up from germline, CDR1 is SGHRS and CDR2 is YFSETQ. Trimming shortened V by 0 bases and J by 4 bases, and 7 bases separated the two germline ends. The CDR3 spans 13 residues. CDR3: CASSLDRAYGYTF. CDR3 DNA: TGCGCCAGCAGCTTGGACAGGGCCTATGGCTACACCTTC.

This clone is a singleton in its sample. V usage is TRBV6-5 and J usage is TRBJ1-1, with D perhaps matching TRBD1 (5 bases). Germline V gene sequence: CDR1 MNHEY, CDR2 SVGAGI. V lost 2 bases, J lost 2 bases, and 12 bases lay in between. The CDR3 totals 15 residues. CDR3: CASSYRQGANTEAFF. DNA of the CDR3: TGTGCCAGCAGTTACAGGCAGGGTGCTAACACTGAAGCTTTCTTT.

V gene TRBV28 combines with J gene TRBJ2-7, with 8 positions matching TRBD1. CDR1 is MDHEN, CDR2 SYDVKM, per germline. The V segment lost 3 bases and the J segment 4 bases; nucleotides outside the gene matches: 14. CDR3 length equals 17 residues. Written as DNA, the CDR3 is TGTGCCAGCAGTTTCAAGCCCGGACAGGGCGTAGGGTACGAGCAGTACTTC. It yields the protein CASSFKPGQGVGYEQYF.

The V gene is TRBV7-2, the J gene TRBJ1-3; D is uncertain. CDR3 length equals 15 residues. Germline assignment: CDR1 SGHTA and CDR2 FQGNSA. V gave up 4 bases and J gave up 0 bases, with 10 bases separating them. CDR3 sequence: CASSSYWSSGNTIYF. CDR3 sequence (DNA): TGTGCCAGCAGCTCCTACTGGAGCTCTGGAAACACCATATATTTT. Based on the CDR3 plus reference TRBV7-2 and TRBJ1-3, the full variable domain is GAGVSQSPSNKVTEKGKDVELRCDPISGHTALYWYRQSLGQGLEFLIYFQGNSAPDKSGLPSDRFSAERTGGSVSTLTIQRTQQEDSAVYLCASSSYWSSGNTIYFGEGSWLTVV.

The CDR3 DNA reads as TGTGCCAGCAGTTACGGTGCTAGCGGGTCACACTCCAATGAGCAGTTCTTC. Its protein is CASSYGASGSHSNEQFF. The chain recombines TRBV6-2 or TRBV6-3 with TRBJ2-1, with 8 positions matching TRBD2. Germline V lookup: CDR1 MNHEY, CDR2 SVGEGT. The CDR3 spans 17 residues. Germline trimming cut 2 bases from V and 6 bases from J; bases unmatched to any gene: 12.

The chain has TRBV2 and TRBJ1-5, with 9 bases lining up with TRBD1. Germline values: CDR1 SNHLY, CDR2 FYNNEI. The CDR3 extends over 15 amino acids. The J segment lost 8 bases and the V segment lost 7 bases, leaving 12 bases of the junction unmatched. CDR3 region: CASTRTGENLEPQHF. The DNA for the CDR3 is TGTGCCAGCACCCGGACAGGGGAGAATCTGGAGCCCCAGCATTTT.

This clone was recorded once. This chain uses TRBV15 with TRBJ1-6; TRBD1 aligns across 9 bases. Germline CDR1 is LNHNV and CDR2 is YYDKDF (reference sequence). V gave up 2 bases and J gave up 10 bases; unmatched junction bases: 3. The CDR3 consists of 14 residues. Here the CDR3 DNA reads TGTGCCACCAGCAGAACAGGGGGCAGCTCACCCCTCCACTTT. It codes for CATSRTGGSSPLHF.